This T cell receptor beta chain was identified during a study of OX40 agonist ivuxolimab in advanced cancers. V was trimmed by 3 bases and J by 2 bases, leaving 7 bases between them. The CDR3 runs 13 residues. Germline values: CDR1 SQVTM, CDR2 ANQGSEA. Measured with immunoSEQ multiplex PCR; TCRdb has only the in-frame clones, and not every one. The repertoire has some 25,000 clones, approximately 77% of them found once; the top ten carry just over 2%. V and J are TRBV29-1 and TRBJ2-2, with D possibly TRBD1 on 5 matching bases. This receptor was obtained from an adult with an advanced solid tumor such as melanoma, head and neck, liver or kidney cancer. Sequenced material: CD4+ or CD8+ T cells sorted from blood, taken in a trial of the OX40 agonist ivuxolimab. CDR3 DNA: TGCAGCGTTGACAGGGTAAACACCGGGGAGCTGTTTTTT. Encoded protein: CSVDRVNTGELFF.